The table lists the clone carrying this T cell receptor beta chain with many counts. What it recognizes is unknown. The sample originates from a study of T cell repertoires in cytomegalovirus infection. Trimming took 7 bases from V and 2 from J, leaving 11 bases between them. This CDR3 has 13 residues. Germline-derived CDR1 and CDR2 are MNHNS and SASEGT. TCRdb passed the reads through MiXCR, listing each CDR3 protein once. Of 700,000 to 900,000 distinct CDR3 sequences listed, around 29% are singletons. This TCR came from a human donor in good health (CMV status not recorded). Some clones in this sample may be carry-over from other donors' samples. Source: cultured CD8+ T cells from PBMCs, taken from culture after CMV antigen stimulation. This rearrangement joins TRBV6-1 to TRBJ1-1; D call uncertain. For the CDR3, the DNA is TGTGCCAGCAAAGGGTCAGGAAACACTGAAGCTTTCTTT. It yields the protein CASKGSGNTEAFF.